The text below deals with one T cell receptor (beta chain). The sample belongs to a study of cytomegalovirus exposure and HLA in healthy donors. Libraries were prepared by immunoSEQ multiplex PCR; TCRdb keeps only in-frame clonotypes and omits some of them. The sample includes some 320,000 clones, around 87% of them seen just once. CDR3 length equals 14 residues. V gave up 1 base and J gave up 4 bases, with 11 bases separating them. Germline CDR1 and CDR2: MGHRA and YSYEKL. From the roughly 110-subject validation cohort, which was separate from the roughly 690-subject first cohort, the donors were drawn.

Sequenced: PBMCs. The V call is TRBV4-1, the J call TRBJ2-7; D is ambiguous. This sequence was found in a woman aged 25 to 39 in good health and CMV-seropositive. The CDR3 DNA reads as TGCGCCAGCAGCCAAGCAACAAAAATATACGAGCAGTACTTC. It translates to CASSQATKIYEQYF.